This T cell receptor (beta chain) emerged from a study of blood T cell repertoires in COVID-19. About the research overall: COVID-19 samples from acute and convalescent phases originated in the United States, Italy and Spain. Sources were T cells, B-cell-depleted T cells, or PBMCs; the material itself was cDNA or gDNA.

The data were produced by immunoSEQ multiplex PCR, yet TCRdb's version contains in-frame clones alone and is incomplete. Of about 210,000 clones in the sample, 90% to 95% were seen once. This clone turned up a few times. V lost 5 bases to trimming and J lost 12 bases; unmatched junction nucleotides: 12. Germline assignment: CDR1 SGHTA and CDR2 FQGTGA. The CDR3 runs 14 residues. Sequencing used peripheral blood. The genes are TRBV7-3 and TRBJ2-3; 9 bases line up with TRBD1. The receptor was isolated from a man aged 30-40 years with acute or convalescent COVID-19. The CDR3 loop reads CASSPTDRGQDQYF. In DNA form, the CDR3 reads TGTGCCAGCAGCCCGACGGACAGGGGTCAGGACCAGTATTTT. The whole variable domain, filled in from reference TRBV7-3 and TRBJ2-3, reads GAGVSQTPSNKVTEKGKYVELRCDPISGHTALYWYRQSLGQGPEFLIYFQGTGAADDSGLPNDRFFAVRPEGSVSTLKIQRTERGDSAVYLCASSPTDRGQDQYFGPGTRLTVL.